These 23 T cell receptor beta chains share one sample of origin, sequenced in a study of blood T cell repertoires in COVID-19. Sequencing used immunoSEQ multiplex PCR; TCRdb keeps in-frame clones, though not all of them. The sample records 350,000 to 450,000 clones, less than 90% being singletons. The sequenced sample consisted of PBMCs or T cells enriched from blood (not recorded which). All receptors come from a woman aged 45 to 65 who had recovered from COVID-19.

The chain uses TRBV2 and TRBJ1-6, with a weak D call TRBD1 (5 bases). Germline V CDR1 and CDR2: SNHLY, FYNNEI. The CDR3 consists of 15 residues. The V end lost 6 bases, the J end lost 10 bases, and 19 bases lay between the germline ends. For the CDR3, the DNA is TGTGCCAGCAGGCCCCGTCAGGGCACAGCGTCACCCCTCCACTTT. Amino acid sequence: CASRPRQGTASPLHF. Full variable domain (rest looked up from reference TRBV2 and TRBJ1-6): EPEVTQTPSHQVTQMGQEVILRCVPISNHLYFYWYRQILGQKVEFLVSFYNNEISEKSEIFDDQFSVERPDGSNFTLKIRSTKLEDSAMYFCASRPRQGTASPLHFGNGTRLTVT.

This clone is a singleton in its sample. The chain is built from TRBV27 and TRBJ1-2; no definite D call. The germline V gene has CDR1 MNHEY and CDR2 SMNVEV (reference sequence). The CDR3 is 13 residues long. Trimming removed 7 bases from V and 2 bases from J, with 11 bases in between. DNA of the CDR3: TGTGCCAGCACACAGCCTCCCAACTATGGCTACACCTTC. Protein product: CASTQPPNYGYTF.

CDR3 nucleotide sequence: TGTGCCAGCAGCCGAGGGATTGGAAACACCATATATTTT. Translated, it gives CASSRGIGNTIYF. The V gene is TRBV3-1 (or the pseudogene TRBV3-2), the J gene TRBJ1-3; no definite D call. The CDR3 contains 13 residues. Germline lookup yields CDR1 LGHDT and CDR2 YNNKEL (reference sequence). V was shortened by 4 bases and J by 3 bases, with 7 bases between the two germline ends.

The chain combines TRBV30 with TRBJ1-4; D call uncertain. Trimming removed 0 bases from V and 12 bases from J, with 14 bases in between. The CDR3 has 13 amino acids. Germline V CDR1 and CDR2: GTSNPN, SVGIG (reference sequence). CDR3 bases: TGTGCCTGGAGTGTACTTGAAGCCCGGGAACTGTTTTTT. It specifies CAWSVLEARELFF.

The chain carries TRBV6-5 and TRBJ1-1; 7 bases are shared with TRBD1. The length of the CDR3 is 15 residues. V lost 7 bases and J lost 2; bases outside the gene matches: 10. Germline values: CDR1 MNHEY, CDR2 SVGAGI. Here the CDR3 DNA reads TGTGCCAGCAAGCTAGAGGGGGCGGTAAACACTGAAGCTTTCTTT. Protein sequence: CASKLEGAVNTEAFF.

This clone was recorded a few times. The V gene is TRBV7-3, the J gene TRBJ2-2, with a tentative D call TRBD1 (5 bases). CDR1 is SGHTA and CDR2 is FQGTGA in the germline V gene. Trimming shortened V by 6 bases and J by 3 bases, and 8 bases separated the two germline ends. The CDR3 spans 13 residues. CDR3 protein: CASRFRDTGELFF. CDR3 coding DNA: TGTGCCAGCAGGTTCAGGGACACCGGGGAGCTGTTTTTT. Supplemented by reference TRBV7-3 and TRBJ2-2, the full variable domain reads GAGVSQTPSNKVTEKGKYVELRCDPISGHTALYWYRQSLGQGPEFLIYFQGTGAADDSGLPNDRFFAVRPEGSVSTLKIQRTERGDSAVYLCASRFRDTGELFFGEGSRLTVL.

The chain recombines TRBV20-1 with TRBJ2-3; 10 bases fit TRBD2. Germline lookup yields CDR1 DFQATT and CDR2 SNEGSKA (reference sequence). CDR3 length: 14 amino acids. V dropped 3 bases and J dropped 9; count of bases not matched to a gene: 9. CDR3 nucleotide sequence: TGCAGTGCTAGTACTAGCGGGGAGTGGGGGACGCAGTATTTT. Protein: CSASTSGEWGTQYF.

The J gene is TRBJ1-5, the V gene TRBV28; TRBD1 agrees at 8 bases. CDR3 length: 14 amino acids. Germline values: CDR1 MDHEN, CDR2 SYDVKM. V was clipped by 7 bases and J by 4 bases; unmatched bases: 6. CDR3 sequence reads: CASITTGGNQPQHF. The CDR3 DNA reads as TGTGCCAGCATTACTACAGGGGGAAATCAGCCCCAGCATTTT. Filled out from reference TRBV28 and TRBJ1-5, the complete variable domain reads DVKVTQSSRYLVKRTGEKVFLECVQDMDHENMFWYRQDPGLGLRLIYFSYDVKMKEKGDIPEGYSVSREKKERFSLILESASTNQTSMYLCASITTGGNQPQHFGDGTRLSIL.

J is TRBJ2-2 and V is TRBV4-3, with 7 bases lining up with TRBD2. This CDR3 contains 14 residues. CDR1 and CDR2 from the germline V gene are LGHNA and YSLEER. Trimming at V came to 0 bases and at J to 7 bases, leaving 2 bases not matched to a gene. As DNA, the CDR3 is TGCGCCAGCAGCCAAGATAGCGGGTTCGGGGAGCTGTTTTTT. This codes for CASSQDSGFGELFF.

V and J are TRBV27 and TRBJ1-1; TRBD1 agrees at 8 bases. V was clipped by 7 bases and J by 2 bases; unmatched bases: 6. This CDR3 is built from 14 residues. Germline V gene data show CDR1 as MNHEY and CDR2 as SMNVEV (reference sequence). This CDR3 is CASTVQGGNTEAFF. CDR3 in DNA: TGTGCCAGCACCGTACAGGGGGGCAACACTGAAGCTTTCTTT.

The chain links TRBV4-1 to TRBJ1-1, with 9 bases identical to TRBD1. Per germline, CDR1 MGHRA and CDR2 YSYEKL. CDR3 length: 16 residues. With V trimmed by 4 bases and J by 5 bases, 11 bases remained unmatched. The CDR3 loop reads CASSRGRDRAGTEAFF. CDR3 coding DNA: TGCGCCAGCAGCCGCGGAAGGGACAGGGCAGGAACTGAAGCTTTCTTT.

This chain uses TRBV5-4 with TRBJ2-5, with D possibly matching TRBD2 (5 bases). The germline V gene encodes CDR1 SGHNT and CDR2 YYREEE (reference sequence). The length of the CDR3 is 15 residues. The V end lost 0 bases, the J end lost 5 bases, and 14 bases lay between the germline ends. CDR3 coding DNA: TGTGCCAGCAGCTTGGGTCTCGGGGTGGGGGAGACCCAGTACTTC. It specifies CASSLGLGVGETQYF. Based on the CDR3 plus reference TRBV5-4 and TRBJ2-5, the full variable domain is ETGVTQSPTHLIKTRGQQVTLRCSSQSGHNTVSWYQQALGQGPQFIFQYYREEENGRGNFPPRFSGLQFPNYSSELNVNALELDDSALYLCASSLGLGVGETQYFGPGTRLLVL.

The rearrangement links TRBV4-1 to TRBJ2-3; D uncertain. CDR3 length equals 16 residues. V was cut by 4 bases and J by 6 bases, with 20 bases left in between. Germline CDR1 is MGHRA and CDR2 is YSYEKL. The CDR3 sequence: CASSLGAIGFPDTQYF. CDR3 nucleotides: TGCGCCAGCAGCCTCGGAGCGATTGGGTTTCCGGATACGCAGTATTTT.

The genes are TRBV2 and TRBJ1-1; a possible D gene is TRBD1 (5 bases). CDR3 length: 13 amino acids. V was clipped by 5 bases and J by 5 bases, with 12 bases between them. CDR1 is SNHLY and CDR2 is FYNNEI in the germline V gene. The CDR3 sequence: CASSLQEGTEAFF. The CDR3 bases are TGTGCCAGCAGTCTTCAGGAGGGGACTGAAGCTTTCTTT. The full variable domain, with the rest looked up from reference TRBV2 and TRBJ1-1, is EPEVTQTPSHQVTQMGQEVILRCVPISNHLYFYWYRQILGQKVEFLVSFYNNEISEKSEIFDDQFSVERPDGSNFTLKIRSTKLEDSAMYFCASSLQEGTEAFFGQGTRLTVV.

V gene TRBV5-1 combines with J gene TRBJ1-1; 11 positions match TRBD1. V lost 3 bases and J lost 0; bases outside the gene matches: 4. In germline, CDR1 is SGHRS, CDR2 YFSETQ. The CDR3 has 16 residues. CDR3 DNA: TGCGCCAGCAGCTCGGGACAGGGGGAGTTGAACACTGAAGCTTTCTTT. This gives the protein CASSSGQGELNTEAFF. The variable domain in full, with the rest retrieved from reference TRBV5-1 and TRBJ1-1, is KAGVTQTPRYLIKTRGQQVTLSCSPISGHRSVSWYQQTPGQGLQFLFEYFSETQRNKGNFPGRFSGRQFSNSRSEMNVSTLELGDSALYLCASSSGQGELNTEAFFGQGTRLTVV.

The genes are TRBV1 and TRBJ2-6; the table calls TRBD1, which could not be checked here. TRBV1 represents a pseudogene. The CDR3 loop spans 17 amino acids. This chain's CDR3 is CTSRQFVHKSRANVLTF. As DNA, the CDR3 is TGCACCAGCAGGCAGTTTGTGCACAAAAGTCGGGCCAACGTCCTGACTTTC.

The chain links TRBV27 to TRBJ2-7, with 8 nucleotides matching TRBD2. V lost 6 bases to trimming and J lost 6 bases; unmatched junction nucleotides: 7. Germline loops: CDR1 MNHEY, CDR2 SMNVEV (reference sequence). This CDR3 has 13 amino acids. This CDR3 is CASRPSGSSEQYF. CDR3 DNA sequence: TGTGCCAGCAGGCCTAGCGGGTCAAGCGAGCAGTACTTC.

The chain recombines TRBV19 with TRBJ1-5; tentatively, D is TRBD1 (5 bases). Germline V gives CDR1 LNHDA, CDR2 SQIVND (reference sequence). This CDR3 region has 14 residues. Trimming took 6 bases from V and 3 from J, leaving 12 bases between them. Here the CDR3 DNA reads TGTGCCAGTAGCCCGACAGTGCTCAATCAGCCCCAGCATTTT. Its translation: CASSPTVLNQPQHF.

The chain has TRBV2 and TRBJ1-5; 7 bases align to TRBD1. There are 14 residues in the CDR3. V was clipped by 5 bases and J by 4 bases; unmatched bases: 5. Germline values: CDR1 SNHLY, CDR2 FYNNEI. The CDR3, as DNA: TGTGCCAGCAGTTACGGGACAGCTAATCAGCCCCAGCATTTT. Amino acid sequence: CASSYGTANQPQHF.

For the CDR3, the DNA is TGTGCCAGCAGCCAAGGACAGGCCAATCAGCCCCAGCATTTT. Translation: CASSQGQANQPQHF. The chain couples TRBV7-9 to TRBJ1-5; TRBD1 agrees at 7 bases. Germline V CDR1 and CDR2: SEHNR, FQNEAQ (reference sequence). J was trimmed by 3 bases and V by 5 bases; bases with no gene match: 4. The CDR3 contains 14 residues.

The chain recombines TRBV27 with TRBJ1-1; a weak D match, TRBD1 (6 bases). The CDR3 length is 14 residues. Germline V gene data show CDR1 as MNHEY and CDR2 as SMNVEV (reference sequence). V gave up 5 bases and J gave up 11 bases, with 21 bases separating them. Here the CDR3 DNA reads TGTGCCAGCAGTCGTAAAAGCACACAGGGACGGGCTTTCTTT. Protein product: CASSRKSTQGRAFF.

The rearrangement links TRBV9 to TRBJ1-2; D remains unclear. Trimming cost V 4 bases and J 7 bases, with 17 bases left between them. The CDR3 extends over 14 amino acids. The germline V gene encodes CDR1 SGDLS and CDR2 YYNGEE. CDR3 region: CASSPDSIGLGYTF. The CDR3 nucleotides read TGTGCCAGCAGCCCTGACTCCATCGGCCTTGGCTACACCTTC.

The chain has TRBV7-8 and TRBJ2-1; 10 bases align to TRBD2. Germline trimming cut 2 bases from V and 6 bases from J; bases unmatched to any gene: 10. The CDR3 sequence is 17 residues long. CDR1 SGHVS and CDR2 FQNEAQ come from the germline V gene. The CDR3 loop reads CASSLSPSGRAGNEQFF. CDR3 nucleotide sequence: TGTGCCAGCAGCTTAAGCCCAAGCGGGAGGGCAGGCAATGAGCAGTTCTTC.